The entry that follows covers one T cell receptor beta chain sequence. No antigen is known for it. When replicate PCRs were run on sorted subsets, they used around 200 ng DNA, about 30,000 T cell genomes. Produced via immunoSEQ multiplex PCR; TCRdb's table is partial and in-frame only. This table holds around 600,000 clones, 95% to 98% found once. This specimen comes from a study of shared clonotypes between healthy human individuals. Turning to the study itself: The cohort had a couple of women and a few men, ages 18 to 49.

Naivety among CD8 cells was defined by CD45RO negativity and positive CCR7 selection, thereby excluding terminally differentiated effector memory CD45RA+ cells. Study conclusions and caveats: Naive CD4 clonotypes overlapped across a handful of donors at approximately 5.3%.

This CDR3 region has 15 residues. Trimming shortened V by 4 bases and J by 8 bases, and 21 bases separated the two germline ends. Germline V gene sequence: CDR1 SGHRS, CDR2 YFSETQ. The sequencing input was naive CD8+ T cells sorted from blood. The gene calls are TRBV5-1 and TRBJ1-1; possible D gene TRBD1, 6 bases. The sequence derives from a man under 40 in good health. The CDR3 region is CASSETGTRLEEAFF. Here the CDR3 DNA reads TGCGCCAGCAGCGAAACCGGGACACGATTAGAAGAAGCTTTCTTT.